These 6 T cell receptor beta chains were all obtained from the same sample, sequenced in a study of beta chain features in type 1 diabetes. Reverse transcription of all isolated RNA meant that expressed TCRB transcripts were sequenced. TCRdb keeps only in-frame clones here, not all; method: immunoSEQ multiplex PCR. The data show roughly 450,000 clones, 10% to 12% seen once. The source material was naive CD4+ T cells from blood. Every receptor here comes from a woman under 30 in good health.

The chain joins TRBV13 to TRBJ2-3; D is uncertain. The V end lost 3 bases, the J end lost 0 bases, and 4 bases lay between the germline ends. Germline V gene sequence: CDR1 PRHDT, CDR2 FYEKMQ (reference sequence). The CDR3 covers 13 residues. CDR3 region: CASSLFSTDTQYF. CDR3 coding DNA: TGTGCCAGCAGCTTGTTCAGCACAGATACGCAGTATTTT.

This clone was seen a handful of times. The chain combines TRBV6-5 with TRBJ2-7; D not resolved. Germline V gene sequence: CDR1 MNHEY, CDR2 SVGAGI. Trimming pared 2 bases from V and 6 bases from J, leaving 11 bases between. There are 13 residues in the CDR3. For the CDR3, the DNA is TGTGCCAGCAGTTACGGGTTGATCTCCGAGCAGTACTTC. This codes for CASSYGLISEQYF.

The CDR3 loop reads CASSQGLAGARAYGYTF. Written as DNA, the CDR3 is TGCGCCAGCAGCCAAGGATTGGCAGGGGCCAGGGCCTATGGCTACACCTTC. The chain has TRBV4-1 and TRBJ1-2; D might be TRBD1 (6 bases). Germline values: CDR1 MGHRA, CDR2 YSYEKL. The CDR3 extends over 17 amino acids. The V and J ends lost 1 base and 4 bases respectively, with 19 bases between them.

This clone has just a few counts. The chain links TRBV19 to TRBJ1-2, with D maybe TRBD1 (5 bases). The V gene lost 3 bases and the J gene lost 8 bases, with 16 bases spanning the gap. CDR1 and CDR2 (germline): LNHDA, SQIVND (reference sequence). The CDR3 covers 14 residues. The CDR3 protein is CASSITREERGYTF. The CDR3 nucleotides are TGTGCCAGTAGTATTACCAGGGAGGAGAGAGGCTACACCTTC.

This clone was observed a handful of times. The V and J genes are TRBV9 and TRBJ2-1; D remains ambiguous. Germline V CDR1 and CDR2: SGDLS, YYNGEE. The CDR3 has 15 residues. V lost 0 bases and J 3 bases, leaving 10 bases between the germline ends. DNA of the CDR3: TGTGCCAGCAGCGTAGACAACCCGCACTACAATGAGCAGTTCTTC. Its translation is CASSVDNPHYNEQFF.

This clone appeared a few times. This rearrangement joins TRBV7-2 to TRBJ1-2; D not resolved. The CDR3 runs 14 residues. Trimming cost V 4 bases and J 8 bases, with 17 bases left between them. CDR1 is SGHTA and CDR2 is FQGNSA in the germline V gene. The CDR3 DNA sequence: TGTGCCAGCAGCTCAGCCTCCCAAATTGGGGGCTACACCTTC. This gives the protein CASSSASQIGGYTF.